Presented here are 30 T cell receptor delta chains from one specimen sequenced in a study of gamma-delta chains in newborns, infants, children. TCRdb processed the reads again with the CATT caller. The top ten hold 7.5% to 9.5% of the sample, which has about 4,000 delta-chain clones, about 15% seen once. The sample consisted of blood. Every receptor here comes from a child who was a newborn, infant or young child, either healthy, febrile or measles-vaccinated (not recorded which).

As to this clone: For this DNA, TCRdb reports the protein of a much larger clone, which diverges at residue 16, most likely from a read error; the protein presented here is translated directly from the DNA. The V call is TRDV1, the J call TRDJ1; D ambiguous. This CDR3 is 17 amino acids long. Germline V gene lookup returns CDR1 TSWWSYY and CDR2 QGS. CDR3 region: CALGELRVRHCTDKLTF. DNA for the CDR3: TGTGCTCTTGGGGAACTCAGAGTACGACACTGCACCGATAAACTCACCTTT.

There are a few counts of this clone. The TCRdb protein, from a much larger clone, departs from this DNA's translation at residue 8, likely by read error; the protein shown derives from the DNA. V gene TRDV1 combines with J gene TRDJ1, with 12 bases fitting TRDD3. The CDR3 runs to 21 residues. Germline trimming cut 4 bases from V and 0 bases from J; bases unmatched to any gene: 18. Germline values: CDR1 TSWWSYY, CDR2 QGS. As DNA, the CDR3 is TGTGCTCTTGGGGGCATCCCTACCTACGGTACTGGGGGATACTACACCGATAAACTCATCTTT. Amino acids: CALGGIPTYGTGGYYTDKLIF.

This clone qualifies as medium-sized. The genes are TRDV1 and TRDJ1, with 11 bases aligning to TRDD3. J was trimmed by 2 bases and V by 3 bases; bases with no gene match: 26. The CDR3 extends over 23 amino acids. CDR1 TSWWSYY and CDR2 QGS come from the germline V gene. The CDR3 DNA reads as TGTGCTCTTGGGGATCCTCTCCTTCCTCCTTACTGGGGGATAGGACGGAGGACCGATAAACTCATCTTT. Translation gives CALGDPLLPPYWGIGRRTDKLIF.

This clone was detected a few times. The protein in TCRdb stems from a much larger clone and differs at residue 3 from this DNA's translation, likely a read error; here the protein is translated from the DNA. This chain uses TRDV2 with TRDJ2; 7 bases match TRDD3. The CDR3 loop spans 19 amino acids. The germline gives CDR1 GEAIGNYY, CDR2 EKD. CDR3 region: CASDTVRGIQGDLTAQLFF. The DNA of the CDR3 is TGTGCCAGTGACACCGTACGAGGGATACAGGGCGATTTGACAGCACAACTCTTCTTT.

The V gene was identified as TRDV2, while no J gene was called; the D call TRDD3 from the table was never checked on the DNA. Germline CDR1 is GEAIGNYY and CDR2 is EKD. The CDR3 runs 22 residues. The CDR3 reads CACDTLFGTTAVRGNDTDKLIF. The CDR3 nucleotides read TGTGCCTGTGACACCCTTTTTGGGACGACCGCCGTACGGGGGAACGACACCGATAAGCTCATCTTT.

Of note for this clone: Possible read error: a much larger clone is one base away. This CDR3 is also generated by other DNA sequences in the sample. The rearrangement uses TRDV1 and TRDJ4; 8 bases are shared with TRDD3. The germline V gene has CDR1 TSWWSYY and CDR2 QGS. The CDR3 runs to 21 residues. CDR3 residues: CALGELWPKFYTGGRARPLIF. The CDR3 bases are TGTGCTCTTGGGGAACTGTGGCCTAAGTTTTATACTGGGGGCCGGGCCAGACCCCTGATCTTC.

This clone has more than one count but fewer than ten. The amino acid sequence in TCRdb belongs to a much larger clone and departs from this DNA's translation at residue 6, likely a sequencing read error; the sequence shown is translated from the DNA. V and J are TRDV2 and TRDJ1, with D tentatively TRDD3 (6 bases). The CDR3 runs 19 residues. Germline V gene data show CDR1 as GEAIGNYY and CDR2 as EKD. The V and J ends lost 3 bases and 0 bases respectively, with 25 bases between them. Here the CDR3 DNA reads TGTGCCTGTGACTCCAATGTAACCAACACTGGGAACCACACCGATAAACTCATCTTT. Protein: CACDSNVTNTGNHTDKLIF.

In the case of this clone: A much larger clone is a single base away; this may be a read error. The same CDR3 also results from other DNA sequences found in this sample. The rearrangement links TRDV2 to TRDJ1; 13 bases fit TRDD3. The CDR3 loop spans 17 amino acids. The V segment lost 3 bases and the J segment 2 bases; nucleotides outside the gene matches: 8. In germline, CDR1 is GEAIGNYY, CDR2 EKD. The CDR3 sequence: CACDSLGDTRDTDKLIF. The CDR3 DNA follows: TGTGCCTGTGACTCACTGGGGGATACGCGGGATACCGATAAACTCATCTTT.

The V call is TRDV1, the J call TRDJ1, with 11 nucleotides matching TRDD3. No J gene was available from TCRdb, and it was assigned here by a germline match of the DNA. The CDR3 is 23 amino acids. With 4 bases clipped from V and 4 bases from J, the junction kept 29 bases outside the gene matches. Germline CDR1 and CDR2: TSWWSYY and QGS. This CDR3 reads CALGGKPTFIPILGDSRSDKLIF. In DNA form, the CDR3 reads TGTGCTCTTGGGGGAAAACCGACTTTCATTCCGATACTGGGGGATAGTAGAAGCGATAAACTCATCTTT.

Concerning this clone: A much bigger clone sits one base away, suggesting this may be a read error. This chain links TRDV2 with TRDJ1; TRDD3 aligns across 7 bases. This CDR3 is 18 amino acids long. V lost 3 bases, J lost 7 bases, and 22 bases stayed unmatched. The germline V gene has CDR1 GEAIGNYY and CDR2 EKD. The CDR3 loop is CACDAVRGDIASSTKLIF. As DNA, the CDR3 is TGTGCCTGTGACGCCGTACGAGGGGATATAGCCTCCTCCACTAAACTCATCTTT.

The J gene is given as TRDJ1, and the V gene is not called; the table calls TRDD3, which could not be checked here. The CDR3 length is 16 residues. In DNA, the CDR3 is TGTGCCTGTGACACAGTGTGGCCCCGTGCTACCGATACACTCATCTTT. Translating it yields CACDTVWPRATDTLIF.

With regard to this clone: The likely explanation is a read error, given a far larger clone one base away. V usage is TRDV3 and J usage is TRDJ1; 9 bases line up with TRDD3. The CDR3 sequence is 14 residues long. CDR1 is TVYSNPD and CDR2 is GDNSRS in the germline V gene (reference sequence). The CDR3 DNA reads as TGTGCCTTTGCCTGGTGGGGGATATCCGATGAACTCATCTTT. This translates into CAFAWWGISDELIF.

Turning to this clone: The mismatch at residue 17 between this DNA's translation and the TCRdb protein of a much larger clone likely reflects a read error; the protein shown is translated from the DNA. The chain recombines TRDV2 with TRDJ3, with 11 positions matching TRDD3. Looked up from germline, CDR1 is GEAIGNYY and CDR2 is EKD. The CDR3 contains 19 residues. The CDR3: CACDTLLGDIDWDTRQVFF. For the CDR3, the DNA is TGTGCCTGTGACACCCTACTGGGGGATATTGACTGGGACACCCGACAGGTGTTTTTC.

A word on this clone: Since a much larger clone is just one base distant, this may be a read error. V usage is TRDV2 and J usage is TRDJ3; 13 nucleotides align to TRDD3. The CDR3 has 20 amino acids. Losses at the gene ends were 5 bases for V and 1 base for J; bases not matched to a gene: 10. Germline assignment: CDR1 GEAIGNYY and CDR2 EKD. DNA of the CDR3: TGTGCCTGTGGTTTCGTACTGGGGGATACGGGGTCCTGGGACACCCGACAGATGTTTTTC. Residues: CACGFVLGDTGSWDTRQMFF.

In the case of this clone: A much bigger clone sits one base away, suggesting this may be a read error. The same CDR3 can be traced to other DNA sequences in this sample. CDR3 bases: TGTGCCTGTGACTCCCTAGCCGGATCCTTCCTTGGATCGTACACCGATAAACTCATCTTT. Translation gives CACDSLAGSFLGSYTDKLIF. The rearrangement uses TRDV2 and TRDJ1, with 7 bases identical to TRDD2. This CDR3 region has 20 residues. V shed 3 bases and J 0 bases; nucleotides not matched to a gene: 21. Germline V lookup: CDR1 GEAIGNYY, CDR2 EKD.

This clone is labeled as medium-sized. The gene calls are TRDV2 and TRDJ3; 9 bases map to TRDD3. CDR3 length: 23 amino acids. Germline V gives CDR1 GEAIGNYY, CDR2 EKD. J was trimmed by 0 bases and V by 0 bases; bases with no gene match: 17. DNA for the CDR3: TGTGCCTGTGACACCGGTTGGCTTACTGGGGGAGAACCCAGCTCCTGGGACACCCGACAGATGTTTTTC. Translated, it gives CACDTGWLTGGEPSSWDTRQMFF.

This clone counts as large. V is TRDV2 and J is TRDJ3, with 10 positions matching TRDD3. The CDR3 is 20 residues long. V was pared by 0 bases and J by 0 bases, with 7 bases of the junction left unmatched. Looked up from germline, CDR1 is GEAIGNYY and CDR2 is EKD. CDR3: CACDTVMGDTLSWDTRQMFF. In nucleotides, the CDR3 is TGTGCCTGTGACACCGTGATGGGGGATACCCTCTCCTGGGACACCCGACAGATGTTTTTC.

The genes are TRDV2 and TRDJ1, with 8 bases aligning to TRDD3. TCRdb gives no J gene; it was assigned here by matching the DNA to germline. Germline CDR1 and CDR2: GEAIGNYY and EKD. The CDR3 is 16 amino acids. Trimming removed 3 bases from V and 2 bases from J; junction bases left unmatched: 10. As DNA, the CDR3 is TGTGCCTGTGACTTCGCTGGGGGAAGGGAAACCGATAAACTCATCTTT. Encoded protein: CACDFAGGRETDKLIF.

For this clone: The junction shows a germline mismatch at one end, possibly a read error. This chain uses TRDV2 with TRDJ1; 7 nucleotides agree with TRDD3. The J gene comes from matching the DNA to germline here; TCRdb lacks it. This CDR3 is built from 16 residues. In germline, CDR1 is GEAIGNYY, CDR2 EKD. The CDR3 region has the DNA TGTGCCTGGGACACGGTGGGGGAGAAGGAAACCGATAAACTCATCTTT. Its protein product is CAWDTVGEKETDKLIF.

A note on this clone: A much more abundant neighbour one base away suggests this may be a read error. Other DNA sequences in the same sample also yield this CDR3. The V gene is TRDV2, the J gene TRDJ1; TRDD3 aligns across 11 bases. CDR3 length: 18 residues. The J segment lost 8 bases and the V segment lost 0 bases, leaving 16 bases of the junction unmatched. CDR1 and CDR2 from the germline V gene are GEAIGNYY and EKD. CDR3 sequence: CACDTLETGGYSLDKLIF. The CDR3 DNA reads TGTGCCTGTGACACCTTAGAGACTGGGGGATATTCGCTCGACAAACTCATCTTT.

Notes on this clone: TCRdb's listed protein matches a much larger clone and diverges from this DNA's translation at residue 7, likely through a read error; the protein shown comes from the DNA. The chain joins TRDV2 to TRDJ1, with D tentatively TRDD3 (6 bases). V lost 1 base, J lost 4 bases, and 15 bases lay in between. Looked up from germline, CDR1 is GEAIGNYY and CDR2 is EKD. This CDR3 is built from 15 residues. The CDR3 here is CACDTWRIPGDKLIF. As DNA, the CDR3 is TGTGCCTGTGACACTTGGAGGATACCGGGCGATAAACTCATCTTT.

This clone is labeled as medium-sized. Other DNA variants within this sample encode the same CDR3. The rearrangement joins TRDV2 to TRDJ1, with 8 bases identical to TRDD3. CDR3 length equals 19 residues. Germline CDR1 and CDR2: GEAIGNYY and EKD. V dropped 3 bases and J dropped 0; count of bases not matched to a gene: 17. CDR3 DNA: TGTGCCTGTGACCCCCTGGGGATGGGGGATCCAGAAAACACCGATAAACTCATCTTT. It encodes CACDPLGMGDPENTDKLIF.

This clone was recorded a few times. TCRdb's listed protein matches a much larger clone and diverges from this DNA's translation at residue 12, likely through a read error; the protein shown comes from the DNA. The chain employs TRDV2 and TRDJ1; 13 nucleotides agree with TRDD3. Germline loops: CDR1 GEAIGNYY, CDR2 EKD. The CDR3 runs to 17 residues. V shed 2 bases, J shed 3 bases, and the junction held 8 bases outside the gene matches. The CDR3 sequence is CACDNVLGDTYADKLIF. Here the CDR3 DNA reads TGTGCCTGTGACAACGTACTGGGGGATACGTACGCCGATAAACTCATCTTT.

As regards this clone: TCRdb pairs this DNA with a much larger clone's protein that differs at residue 9, likely a read error; the protein shown was translated from the DNA. The chain joins TRDV2 to TRDJ2, with TRDD3 matching 10 bases. Trimming cost V 3 bases and J 4 bases; bases outside gene matches: 4. CDR1 and CDR2 (germline): GEAIGNYY, EKD. The length of the CDR3 is 15 residues. DNA of the CDR3: TGTGCCTGTGACGTACTGGGGGATTCGACAGCACAACTCTTCTTT. It translates to CACDVLGDSTAQLFF.

This clone was seen only a few times. It may be a read error: a sequence one base away is much more abundant. This CDR3 is also generated by other DNA sequences in the sample. The chain links TRDV2 to TRDJ3, with 7 bases identical to TRDD3. Germline lookup yields CDR1 GEAIGNYY and CDR2 EKD. The CDR3 has 17 residues. V was pared by 0 bases and J by 2 bases, with 3 bases of the junction left unmatched. The CDR3 loop is CACDTVLGAWDTRQMFF. As DNA, the CDR3 is TGTGCCTGTGACACCGTGCTGGGGGCCTGGGACACCCGACAGATGTTTTTC.

This clone occurred a few times. The V gene is TRDV2, the J gene TRDJ1, with TRDD3 identical over 9 bases. TCRdb is silent on the J gene; assignment here came from matching the DNA to germline. V trimming: 2 bases; J trimming: 0 bases; junction bases outside the gene matches: 9. The CDR3 runs 17 residues. Germline V lookup: CDR1 GEAIGNYY, CDR2 EKD. Here the CDR3 reads CACDNVLGETDTDKLIF. For the CDR3, the DNA is TGTGCCTGTGACAACGTACTGGGGGAGACGGACACCGATAAACTCATCTTT.

This clone showed up just a few times. A much larger clone lies a single base off, so this may be a read error. This chain joins TRDV2 and TRDJ3; 12 nucleotides line up with TRDD3. The CDR3 is 20 amino acids. Per the germline V gene, CDR1 is GEAIGNYY and CDR2 is EKD. The CDR3 region has the DNA TGTGCCTGTGACACCGTTGGGACTGGGGGATACTCCTGGGACGCCCGACAGATGTTTTTC. Residues: CACDTVGTGGYSWDARQMFF.

This clone has only a few counts. This may arise from a read error, as a much more abundant clone is one base away. The sample carries other DNA sequences with the same CDR3. V is TRDV1 and J is TRDJ1; 8 bases line up with TRDD3. CDR1 TSWWSYY and CDR2 QGS come from the germline V gene. The CDR3 is 19 amino acids. CDR3 amino acids: CALGELPVLGVPYTDKLIF. For the CDR3, the DNA is TGTGCACTTGGGGAACTTCCCGTACTGGGGGTCCCGTACACCGATAAACTCATCTTT.

As to this clone: TCRdb pairs this DNA with a much larger clone's protein that differs at residue 14, likely a read error; the protein shown was translated from the DNA. This chain links TRDV1 with TRDJ1; D may be TRDD3 (6 bases). V was pared by 4 bases and J by 3 bases, with 27 bases between. The CDR3 is 19 amino acids. Germline V lookup: CDR1 TSWWSYY, CDR2 QGS. CDR3 sequence (DNA): TGTGCTCTTGGGGGCTCCTTTCTTCCGTTCGGGGATTACGCCGATAAACTCATCTTT. Protein: CALGGSFLPFGDYADKLIF.

This clone is deemed medium-sized (0.01 to 0.1%). Other nucleotide sequences from this sample produce the same CDR3. The CDR3: CACDTVLGDSSWDTRQMFF. The CDR3 nucleotides are TGTGCCTGTGACACCGTACTGGGGGATTCCTCCTGGGACACCCGACAGATGTTTTTC. This chain links TRDV2 with TRDJ3; TRDD3 matches at 10 bases. Per germline, CDR1 GEAIGNYY and CDR2 EKD. This CDR3 has 19 amino acids. The J segment lost 0 bases and the V segment lost 0 bases, leaving 4 bases of the junction unmatched.